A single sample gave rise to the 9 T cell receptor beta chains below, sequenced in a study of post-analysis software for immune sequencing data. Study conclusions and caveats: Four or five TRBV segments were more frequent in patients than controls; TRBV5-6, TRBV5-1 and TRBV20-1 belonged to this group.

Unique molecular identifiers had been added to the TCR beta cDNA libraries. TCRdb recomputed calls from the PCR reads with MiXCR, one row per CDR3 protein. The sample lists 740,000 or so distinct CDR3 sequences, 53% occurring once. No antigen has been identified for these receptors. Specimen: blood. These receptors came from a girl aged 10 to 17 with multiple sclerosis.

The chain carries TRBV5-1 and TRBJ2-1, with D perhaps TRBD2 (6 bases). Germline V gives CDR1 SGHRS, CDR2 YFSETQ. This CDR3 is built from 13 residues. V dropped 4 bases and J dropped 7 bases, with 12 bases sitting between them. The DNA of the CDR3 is TGCGCCAGCAGCATAGCAGGGAGGAATGAGCAGTTCTTC. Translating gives CASSIAGRNEQFF.

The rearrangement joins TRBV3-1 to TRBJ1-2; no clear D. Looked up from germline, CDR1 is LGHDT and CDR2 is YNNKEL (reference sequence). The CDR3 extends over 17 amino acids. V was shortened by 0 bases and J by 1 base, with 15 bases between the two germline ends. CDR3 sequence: CASSQDWKIGNNYGYTF. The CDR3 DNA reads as TGTGCCAGCAGCCAAGATTGGAAAATTGGTAATAACTATGGCTACACCTTC.

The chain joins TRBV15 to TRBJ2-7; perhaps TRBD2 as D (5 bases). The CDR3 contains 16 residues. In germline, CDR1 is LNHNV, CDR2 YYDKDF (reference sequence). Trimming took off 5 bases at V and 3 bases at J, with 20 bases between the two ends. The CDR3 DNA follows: TGTGCCACCAGCGTCGCCCCGGGAACATTACTCTACGAGCAGTACTTC. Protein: CATSVAPGTLLYEQYF.

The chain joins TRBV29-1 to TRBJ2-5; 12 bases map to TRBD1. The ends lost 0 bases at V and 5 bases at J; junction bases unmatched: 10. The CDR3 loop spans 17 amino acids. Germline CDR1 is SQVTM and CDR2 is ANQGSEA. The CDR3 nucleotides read TGCAGCGTTGAAGATCGGCTGGGACAGGGGGCGTTGGAGACCCAGTACTTC. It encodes CSVEDRLGQGALETQYF.

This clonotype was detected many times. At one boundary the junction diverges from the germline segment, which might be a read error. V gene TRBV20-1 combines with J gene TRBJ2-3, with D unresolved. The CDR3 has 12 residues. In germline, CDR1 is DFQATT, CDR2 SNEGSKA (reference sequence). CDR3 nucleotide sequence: TGCAGTGCGAGAGGAGGCACAGATACGCAGTATTTT. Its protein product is CSARGGTDTQYF.

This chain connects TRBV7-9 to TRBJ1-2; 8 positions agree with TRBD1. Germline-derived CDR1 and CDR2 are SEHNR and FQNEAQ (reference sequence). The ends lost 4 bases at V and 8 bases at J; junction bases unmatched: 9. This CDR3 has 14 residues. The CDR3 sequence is CASSSLDRVGGYTF. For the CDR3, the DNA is TGTGCCAGCAGCTCCTTGGACAGGGTGGGAGGCTACACCTTC.

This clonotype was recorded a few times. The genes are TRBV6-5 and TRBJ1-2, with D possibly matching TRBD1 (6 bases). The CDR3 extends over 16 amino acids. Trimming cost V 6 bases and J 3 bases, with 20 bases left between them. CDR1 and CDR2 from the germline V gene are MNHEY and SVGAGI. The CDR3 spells CASRPSTGSLYYGYTF. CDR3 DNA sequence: TGTGCCAGCAGGCCCAGTACAGGGTCCCTATACTATGGCTACACCTTC.

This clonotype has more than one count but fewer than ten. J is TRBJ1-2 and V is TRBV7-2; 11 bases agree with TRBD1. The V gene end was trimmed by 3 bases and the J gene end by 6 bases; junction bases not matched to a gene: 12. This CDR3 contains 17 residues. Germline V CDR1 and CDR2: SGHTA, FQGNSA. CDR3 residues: CASSLRTGGSPPHGYTF. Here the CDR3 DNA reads TGTGCCAGCAGCTTGAGGACAGGGGGCTCCCCACCCCATGGCTACACCTTC.

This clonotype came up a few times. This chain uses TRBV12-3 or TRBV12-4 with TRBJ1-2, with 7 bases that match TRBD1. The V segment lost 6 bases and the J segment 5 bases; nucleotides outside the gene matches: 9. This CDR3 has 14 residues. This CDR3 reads CASRAQTGRYGYTF. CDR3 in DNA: TGTGCCAGCAGGGCTCAGACAGGGCGATATGGCTACACCTTC.